This is a list of T cell receptor beta chains from one sample in a study of shared clonotypes between healthy human individuals. Sequenced by immunoSEQ multiplex PCR; TCRdb stores in-frame clones only, minus some. Of roughly 1,800,000 clones listed, approximately 94% are singletons. Input material: naive CD8+ T cells sorted from blood. The receptors were sampled from a young man in good health. Both conserved end residues are part of each CDR3. The D gene is left open where the match is weak. Clone size is shown for a subset of rows, as once, few, many or a class of expanded clone.

v_call: TRBV5-8; d_call: TRBD1; j_call: TRBJ2-1; clone_size: .; cdr3_aa: CASSLYRGWYGEQFF; cdr3_nt: TGTGCCAGCAGCTTGTACAGGGGGTGGTATGGTGAGCAGTTCTTC
v_call: TRBV11-2; d_call: .; j_call: TRBJ2-1; clone_size: once; cdr3_aa: CASSPGSNYNEQFF; cdr3_nt: TGTGCCAGCAGCCCGGGGAGCAACTACAATGAGCAGTTCTTC
v_call: TRBV7-2; d_call: TRBD1; j_call: TRBJ1-1; clone_size: .; cdr3_aa: CASSLAGQGVEAFF; cdr3_nt: TGTGCCAGCAGCTTGGCCGGACAGGGCGTTGAAGCTTTCTTT
v_call: TRBV4-1; d_call: .; j_call: TRBJ1-4; clone_size: once; cdr3_aa: CASSQVAAGEKLFF; cdr3_nt: TGCGCCAGCAGCCAAGTTGCAGCTGGCGAAAAACTGTTTTTT
v_call: TRBV29-1; d_call: TRBD1; j_call: TRBJ2-2; clone_size: .; cdr3_aa: CSGVIQGLNTGELFF; cdr3_nt: TGCAGCGGGGTCATACAGGGGCTGAACACCGGGGAGCTGTTTTTT
v_call: TRBV10-1; d_call: .; j_call: TRBJ2-2; clone_size: .; cdr3_aa: CASSESGSELFF; cdr3_nt: TGCGCCAGCAGTGAGAGCGGGTCGGAGCTGTTTTTT
v_call: TRBV28; d_call: .; j_call: TRBJ1-5; clone_size: .; cdr3_aa: CASPGQNNQPQHF; cdr3_nt: TGTGCCAGCCCCGGACAGAACAATCAGCCCCAGCATTTT
v_call: TRBV27; d_call: TRBD2; j_call: TRBJ2-1; clone_size: .; cdr3_aa: CASSAGVVNEQFF; cdr3_nt: TGTGCCAGCTCAGCGGGGGTGGTTAATGAGCAGTTCTTC
v_call: TRBV27; d_call: TRBD2; j_call: TRBJ2-7; clone_size: .; cdr3_aa: CASSPGTSGVTNEQYF; cdr3_nt: TGTGCCAGCAGCCCCGGGACTAGCGGGGTCACGAACGAGCAGTACTTC
v_call: TRBV5-1; d_call: .; j_call: TRBJ2-7; clone_size: once; cdr3_aa: CASSLGGPYEQYF; cdr3_nt: TGCGCCAGCAGCCTAGGGGGACCCTACGAGCAGTACTTC
v_call: TRBV5-1; d_call: TRBD2; j_call: TRBJ2-1; clone_size: .; cdr3_aa: CASSLGAVAGGQIDEQFF; cdr3_nt: TGCGCCAGCAGCTTGGGTGCGGTAGCGGGAGGGCAGATCGATGAGCAGTTCTTC
v_call: TRBV2; d_call: .; j_call: TRBJ2-7; clone_size: .; cdr3_aa: CASSVGLSYEQYF; cdr3_nt: TGTGCCAGCAGTGTCGGATTGTCCTACGAGCAGTACTTC
v_call: TRBV6-1; d_call: .; j_call: TRBJ2-7; clone_size: .; cdr3_aa: CASSEVKGVYEQYF; cdr3_nt: TGTGCCAGCAGTGAAGTTAAGGGGGTCTACGAGCAGTACTTC
v_call: TRBV27; d_call: TRBD1; j_call: TRBJ1-5; clone_size: .; cdr3_aa: CASSLYGTGVQPQHF; cdr3_nt: TGTGCCAGCAGTTTATATGGGACAGGGGTTCAGCCCCAGCATTTT
v_call: TRBV11-2; d_call: .; j_call: TRBJ2-5; clone_size: .; cdr3_aa: CASSLYRGYQETQYF; cdr3_nt: TGTGCCAGCAGCTTATACCGGGGGTACCAAGAGACCCAGTACTTC
v_call: TRBV6-5; d_call: TRBD1; j_call: TRBJ1-1; clone_size: once; cdr3_aa: CASSYSTGYGTEAFF; cdr3_nt: TGTGCCAGCAGTTACTCGACAGGGTACGGAACTGAAGCTTTCTTT
v_call: TRBV7-8; d_call: TRBD1; j_call: TRBJ1-1; clone_size: .; cdr3_aa: CASSLEAGGTEAFF; cdr3_nt: TGTGCCAGCAGCTTAGAGGCAGGGGGCACTGAAGCTTTCTTT
v_call: TRBV6-5; d_call: .; j_call: TRBJ2-5; clone_size: .; cdr3_aa: CASSYNDGETQYF; cdr3_nt: TGTGCCAGCAGTTACAACGACGGGGAGACCCAGTACTTC
v_call: TRBV7-9; d_call: .; j_call: TRBJ2-1; clone_size: .; cdr3_aa: CASSFISGGEDEQFF; cdr3_nt: TGTGCCAGCAGCTTCATTTCCGGGGGAGAGGATGAGCAGTTCTTC
v_call: TRBV19; d_call: TRBD1; j_call: TRBJ2-2; clone_size: .; cdr3_aa: CASSIVLGQRTGELFF; cdr3_nt: TGTGCCAGTAGTATAGTTCTGGGACAGCGGACCGGGGAGCTGTTTTTT
v_call: TRBV5-1; d_call: TRBD1; j_call: TRBJ2-7; clone_size: .; cdr3_aa: CASSLFTGDSYEQYF; cdr3_nt: TGCGCCAGCAGCTTGTTCACAGGGGACTCCTACGAGCAGTACTTC
v_call: TRBV7-8; d_call: .; j_call: TRBJ2-7; clone_size: .; cdr3_aa: CASSLAGSYEQYF; cdr3_nt: TGTGCCAGCAGCTTAGCCGGCTCCTACGAGCAGTACTTC
v_call: TRBV5-4; d_call: .; j_call: TRBJ1-1; clone_size: .; cdr3_aa: CASSFGGAGTEAFF; cdr3_nt: TGTGCCAGCAGCTTCGGGGGCGCGGGGACTGAAGCTTTCTTT
v_call: TRBV27; d_call: TRBD2; j_call: TRBJ2-1; clone_size: .; cdr3_aa: CASSLQAGEGYNEQFF; cdr3_nt: TGTGCCAGCAGTTTACAAGCGGGAGAGGGATACAATGAGCAGTTCTTC
v_call: TRBV5-1; d_call: .; j_call: TRBJ1-1; clone_size: .; cdr3_aa: CASSFWTENTEAFF; cdr3_nt: TGCGCCAGCAGCTTCTGGACGGAGAACACTGAAGCTTTCTTT
v_call: TRBV7-9; d_call: TRBD2; j_call: TRBJ2-7; clone_size: .; cdr3_aa: CASSPSSSSGGFEQYF; cdr3_nt: TGTGCCAGCAGCCCCTCATCCTCTAGCGGGGGGTTCGAGCAGTACTTC
v_call: TRBV2; d_call: TRBD2; j_call: TRBJ2-2; clone_size: .; cdr3_aa: CASSDVGRHTNTGELFF; cdr3_nt: TGTGCCAGCAGTGACGTCGGGAGGCACACGAACACCGGGGAGCTGTTTTTT
v_call: TRBV6-5; d_call: TRBD2; j_call: TRBJ2-1; clone_size: .; cdr3_aa: CASSGTSGLKAFF; cdr3_nt: TGTGCCAGCAGCGGAACTAGCGGGCTGAAGGCGTTCTTC
v_call: TRBV27; d_call: TRBD1; j_call: TRBJ2-2; clone_size: .; cdr3_aa: CASSYAGGPGELFF; cdr3_nt: TGTGCCAGCAGTTATGCAGGGGGCCCCGGGGAGCTGTTTTTT
v_call: TRBV6-5; d_call: TRBD1; j_call: TRBJ2-1; clone_size: .; cdr3_aa: CASSYLVTGGSNEQFF; cdr3_nt: TGTGCCAGCAGTTACCTGGTAACAGGGGGGAGCAATGAGCAGTTCTTC
v_call: TRBV28; d_call: .; j_call: TRBJ2-5; clone_size: .; cdr3_aa: CASSFLGLQETQYF; cdr3_nt: TGTGCCAGCAGTTTTTTAGGTCTCCAAGAGACCCAGTACTTC
v_call: TRBV5-1; d_call: TRBD1; j_call: TRBJ1-2; clone_size: .; cdr3_aa: CASSLMGQGSIRGYTF; cdr3_nt: TGCGCCAGCAGCTTAATGGGACAGGGGAGTATTCGGGGCTACACCTTC
v_call: TRBV6-6; d_call: .; j_call: TRBJ2-7; clone_size: once; cdr3_aa: CASSYSGTPSYEQYF; cdr3_nt: TGTGCCAGCAGTTACTCCGGGACACCCAGCTACGAGCAGTACTTC
v_call: TRBV11-2; d_call: .; j_call: TRBJ2-7; clone_size: .; cdr3_aa: CASSPFGGNYEQYF; cdr3_nt: TGTGCCAGCAGCCCCTTTGGGGGCAACTACGAGCAGTACTTC
v_call: TRBV10-1; d_call: TRBD1; j_call: TRBJ2-7; clone_size: .; cdr3_aa: CASLVGGHEQYF; cdr3_nt: TGCGCCAGCTTGGTAGGGGGCCACGAGCAGTACTTC